Presented here are 31 T cell receptor beta chains from one specimen sequenced in a study of blood T cell repertoires in COVID-19. Profiling relied on immunoSEQ multiplex PCR, and the TCRdb table lists in-frame clones only, not all of them. The sample comprises some 290,000 clones, roughly 88% of which are singletons, and 2% to 2.5% rests with the top ten. Sequencing input: PBMCs or T cells enriched from blood (not recorded which). The origin of the receptors is a middle-aged woman with acute COVID-19.

The chain uses TRBV27 and TRBJ1-1; D remains unclear. Germline CDR1 is MNHEY and CDR2 is SMNVEV (reference sequence). The V and J ends lost 5 bases and 8 bases respectively, with 21 bases between them. The CDR3 extends over 15 amino acids. The DNA for the CDR3 is TGTGCCAGCAGTCCAGACATTAGTGCAGTTTCCGAAGCTTTCTTT. This gives the protein CASSPDISAVSEAFF.

This chain links TRBV5-1 with TRBJ2-5; 15 positions match TRBD2. Germline values: CDR1 SGHRS, CDR2 YFSETQ. V shed 4 bases, J shed 1 base, and the junction held 5 bases outside the gene matches. The CDR3 contains 17 residues. The CDR3 sequence is CASSTGLAGGVQETQYF. The CDR3 region has the DNA TGCGCCAGCAGCACCGGACTAGCGGGGGGGGTCCAAGAGACCCAGTACTTC.

This clone was detected once. J is TRBJ1-4 and V is TRBV19; TRBD1 aligns across 8 bases. The CDR3 covers 15 residues. The junction had 10 bases not matched to a gene; V was cut back by 5 bases and J by 8 bases. Looked up from germline, CDR1 is LNHDA and CDR2 is SQIVND (reference sequence). The CDR3 nucleotides are TGTGCCAGTAGTCCGCACAGGGGGAGAGGGGAAAAACTGTTTTTT. This codes for CASSPHRGRGEKLFF.

The chain employs TRBV5-8 and TRBJ2-5, with a tentative D call TRBD1 (6 bases). The germline CDR1 and CDR2 sequences are SGHTS and YDEGEE. The CDR3 runs to 15 residues. Trimming pared 0 bases from V and 1 base from J, leaving 10 bases between. In DNA form, the CDR3 reads TGTGCCAGCAGCTTGGGGACAGCCGCCCAAGAGACCCAGTACTTC. Translating it yields CASSLGTAAQETQYF.

The chain joins TRBV2 to TRBJ1-5, with D possibly being TRBD1 (6 bases). The CDR3 spans 15 residues. Germline assignment: CDR1 SNHLY and CDR2 FYNNEI. Trimming left V 5 bases short and J 0 bases short, with 11 bases between. For the CDR3, the DNA is TGTGCCAGCAGTACTACAGGGCTTAGCAATCAGCCCCAGCATTTT. Residues: CASSTTGLSNQPQHF. Full variable domain (outside the CDR3, taken from reference TRBV2 and TRBJ1-5): EPEVTQTPSHQVTQMGQEVILRCVPISNHLYFYWYRQILGQKVEFLVSFYNNEISEKSEIFDDQFSVERPDGSNFTLKIRSTKLEDSAMYFCASSTTGLSNQPQHFGDGTRLSIL.

The chain carries TRBV11-3 and TRBJ2-3; TRBD2 aligns across 7 bases. Germline CDR1 SGHNT, CDR2 YENEEA. The CDR3 runs to 14 residues. The J segment lost 1 base and the V segment lost 3 bases, leaving 1 base of the junction unmatched. CDR3 in DNA: TGTGCCAGCAGCTTGGGGGGGGGCACAGATACGCAGTATTTT. Residues: CASSLGGGTDTQYF. Looking up the rest from reference TRBV11-3 and TRBJ2-3 gives the full variable domain: EAGVVQSPRYKIIEKKQPVAFWCNPISGHNTLYWYLQNLGQGPELLIRYENEEAVDDSQLPKDRFSAERLKGVDSTLKIQPAELGDSAVYLCASSLGGGTDTQYFGPGTRLTVL.

V and J are TRBV9 and TRBJ2-2; 10 positions match TRBD1. The V and J ends lost 3 bases and 5 bases, in that order; junction bases with no gene match: 7. The length of the CDR3 is 16 residues. Germline CDR1 reads SGDLS; CDR2 reads YYNGEE. The CDR3 region is CASSAGQGRTTGELFF. In nucleotides, the CDR3 is TGTGCCAGCAGCGCGGGACAGGGGAGAACTACCGGGGAGCTGTTTTTT.

The gene calls are TRBV7-2 and TRBJ1-3; 7 bases match TRBD1. The CDR3 has 15 residues. V dropped 5 bases and J dropped 3; count of bases not matched to a gene: 7. CDR1 and CDR2 (germline): SGHTA, FQGNSA. CDR3 nucleotides: TGTGCCAGCAGCCCGGGACAGACAAATGGAAACACCATATATTTT. The encoded protein is CASSPGQTNGNTIYF.

The J gene is TRBJ2-7, the V gene TRBV28, with 9 nucleotides matching TRBD2. Germline CDR1 is MDHEN and CDR2 is SYDVKM. Trimming removed 4 bases from V and 4 bases from J; junction bases left unmatched: 8. CDR3 length: 15 amino acids. CDR3 protein: CASSSPGTSKYEQYF. CDR3 sequence (DNA): TGTGCCAGCAGTTCCCCCGGGACTAGCAAGTACGAGCAGTACTTC.

This sequence joins TRBV25-1 and TRBJ2-1; the D gene is possibly TRBD2 (7 bases). Per germline, CDR1 MGHDK and CDR2 SYGVNS. CDR3 length: 17 residues. The ends were cut back, 8 bases at V and 6 bases at J, with 26 bases in the middle. In nucleotides, the CDR3 is TGTGCCAGCGGGGGGGGCTTTATCCCCCCTTTCGTCAATGAGCAGTTCTTC. It codes for CASGGGFIPPFVNEQFF. Based on the CDR3 plus reference TRBV25-1 and TRBJ2-1, the full variable domain is EADIYQTPRYLVIGTGKKITLECSQTMGHDKMYWYQQDPGMELHLIHYSYGVNSTEKGDLSSESTVSRIRTEHFPLTLESARPSHTSQYLCASGGGFIPPFVNEQFFGPGTRLTVL.

This chain connects TRBV29-1 to TRBJ2-2, with 8 nucleotides matching TRBD1. The trim removed 4 bases at V and 4 bases at J, leaving 17 bases unmatched. The CDR3 length is 18 residues. Germline values: CDR1 SQVTM, CDR2 ANQGSEA. In DNA form, the CDR3 reads TGCAGCGTTGTTGGTTGGATGGACAGGGACGGAGGCACCGGGGAGCTGTTTTTT. Translation: CSVVGWMDRDGGTGELFF.

The chain has TRBV27 and TRBJ2-5, with D perhaps TRBD1 (5 bases). The CDR3 extends over 14 amino acids. Trimming cost V 2 bases and J 5 bases, with 12 bases left between them. Germline V gene lookup returns CDR1 MNHEY and CDR2 SMNVEV (reference sequence). The CDR3: CASSLRGSGETQYF. CDR3 DNA sequence: TGTGCCAGCAGTTTAAGGGGTAGTGGCGAGACCCAGTACTTC.

The rearrangement links TRBV28 to TRBJ1-2, with 9 bases fitting TRBD1. Per germline, CDR1 MDHEN and CDR2 SYDVKM. After removal of 5 bases from V and 5 bases from J, the junction contained 9 bases not matched to a gene. The CDR3 runs 15 residues. CDR3 loop: CASSVPGTGRYGYTF. CDR3 sequence (DNA): TGTGCCAGCAGTGTCCCCGGGACAGGGAGGTATGGCTACACCTTC.

V is TRBV18 and J is TRBJ2-1, with D possibly TRBD2 on 6 matching bases. Germline V lookup: CDR1 KGHSH, CDR2 LQKENI. The CDR3 loop spans 15 amino acids. V was shortened by 3 bases and J by 2 bases, with 11 bases between the two germline ends. In DNA form, the CDR3 reads TGTGCCAGCTCACCCTCGGGGGATCCCTACAATGAGCAGTTCTTC. Its translation: CASSPSGDPYNEQFF.

The rearrangement links TRBV28 to TRBJ1-1, with a weak D call TRBD1 (5 bases). This CDR3 contains 14 residues. V gave up 0 bases and J gave up 4 bases, with 9 bases separating them. Germline assignment: CDR1 MDHEN and CDR2 SYDVKM. For the CDR3, the DNA is TGTGCCAGCAGTTTATGGACAGTGGGCACTGAAGCTTTCTTT. Translation gives CASSLWTVGTEAFF. The full variable domain, with the rest looked up from reference TRBV28 and TRBJ1-1, is DVKVTQSSRYLVKRTGEKVFLECVQDMDHENMFWYRQDPGLGLRLIYFSYDVKMKEKGDIPEGYSVSREKKERFSLILESASTNQTSMYLCASSLWTVGTEAFFGQGTRLTVV.

This clone appeared once. V is TRBV20-1 and J is TRBJ2-3, with TRBD2 as a possible D gene (6 bases). The CDR3 consists of 16 residues. Germline V lookup: CDR1 DFQATT, CDR2 SNEGSKA (reference sequence). The V end lost 3 bases, the J end lost 2 bases, and 18 bases lay between the germline ends. The CDR3, as DNA: TGCAGTGCTAGTTTTGTGTCGGGGGAGCTCACAGATACGCAGTATTTT. It yields the protein CSASFVSGELTDTQYF.

This chain joins TRBV7-2 and TRBJ2-1; weak D call: TRBD1 (6 bases). V shed 3 bases and J shed 5 bases, with 11 bases lying between them. The CDR3 is 14 amino acids. The V gene's germline CDR1 is SGHTA and CDR2 FQGNSA. CDR3 in DNA: TGTGCCAGCAGCTTCGAACAGGGCCACAATGAGCAGTTCTTC. Protein product: CASSFEQGHNEQFF.

The chain employs TRBV30 and TRBJ2-7; no clear D gene. Trimming stripped 4 bases from V and 5 bases from J, with 12 bases between. CDR1 is GTSNPN, CDR2 SVGIG, per germline (reference sequence). The CDR3 is 12 amino acids. CDR3 protein: CAWNNGLNEQYF. The DNA of the CDR3 is TGTGCCTGGAATAATGGCCTTAACGAGCAGTACTTC.

The chain has TRBV7-9 and TRBJ1-3, with TRBD1 matching over 7 bases. The CDR3 loop spans 15 amino acids. Losses at the gene ends were 2 bases for V and 2 bases for J; bases not matched to a gene: 3. Germline loops: CDR1 SEHNR, CDR2 FQNEAQ (reference sequence). The CDR3 here is CASSLSTGAGNTIYF. As DNA, the CDR3 is TGTGCCAGCAGCTTATCTACAGGGGCTGGAAACACCATATATTTT.

The chain couples TRBV4-3 to TRBJ2-1, with 15 positions matching TRBD2. CDR3 size: 18 residues. Germline V gene sequence: CDR1 LGHNA, CDR2 YSLEER. Unmatched junction bases numbered 8, after V lost 0 bases and J lost 8 bases. DNA for the CDR3: TGCGCCAGCAGCCAAGAAGGACTAGCGGGAGGGCCTCGGGATGAGCAGTTCTTC. Its protein product is CASSQEGLAGGPRDEQFF.

This chain links TRBV4-1 with TRBJ2-1; TRBD2 aligns across 7 bases. V lost 5 bases to trimming and J lost 0 bases; unmatched junction nucleotides: 1. This CDR3 comprises 14 residues. Looked up from germline, CDR1 is MGHRA and CDR2 is YSYEKL. CDR3 nucleotide sequence: TGCGCCAGCAGCTCGGGGGGCTCCTACAATGAGCAGTTCTTC. The encoded protein is CASSSGGSYNEQFF.

V and J are TRBV28 and TRBJ1-5, with 9 bases that match TRBD1. The length of the CDR3 is 16 residues. CDR1 MDHEN and CDR2 SYDVKM come from the germline V gene. J gave up 2 bases and V 5 bases, and 7 bases lay outside the gene matches. The CDR3 DNA follows: TGTGCCAGCAGTCGCGACAGGGGGGGAGGCAATCAGCCCCAGCATTTT. As protein: CASSRDRGGGNQPQHF.

The chain combines TRBV13 with TRBJ2-3; TRBD1 matches at 8 bases. V lost 3 bases and J lost 0; bases outside the gene matches: 5. Germline V CDR1 and CDR2: PRHDT, FYEKMQ (reference sequence). The CDR3 runs to 16 residues. The CDR3 bases are TGTGCCAGCAGCTTGGGGACAGGAGCTAGCACAGATACGCAGTATTTT. Protein product: CASSLGTGASTDTQYF.

This chain links TRBV19 with TRBJ1-1; 7 nucleotides align to TRBD1. The junction had 6 bases not matched to a gene; V was cut back by 7 bases and J by 1 base. The CDR3 has 14 residues. The V gene's germline CDR1 is LNHDA and CDR2 SQIVND (reference sequence). The CDR3 nucleotides are TGTGCCAGTAAGCAGGGGGACTGGAACACTGAAGCTTTCTTT. Its protein product is CASKQGDWNTEAFF.

The chain employs TRBV5-1 and TRBJ1-1, with D perhaps matching TRBD1 (6 bases). Trimming removed 4 bases at V and 4 bases at J, with 23 bases between. The CDR3 has 17 residues. In germline, CDR1 is SGHRS, CDR2 YFSETQ. Here the CDR3 reads CASSGTATVQGGTEAFF. In DNA, the CDR3 is TGCGCCAGCAGCGGCACAGCGACAGTCCAAGGGGGCACTGAAGCTTTCTTT. Filled out from reference TRBV5-1 and TRBJ1-1, the complete variable domain reads KAGVTQTPRYLIKTRGQQVTLSCSPISGHRSVSWYQQTPGQGLQFLFEYFSETQRNKGNFPGRFSGRQFSNSRSEMNVSTLELGDSALYLCASSGTATVQGGTEAFFGQGTRLTVV.

The V and J genes are TRBV28 and TRBJ1-5; TRBD1 is a possible D gene (6 bases). Per the germline V gene, CDR1 is MDHEN and CDR2 is SYDVKM. V was pared by 2 bases and J by 8 bases, with 16 bases between. The CDR3 is 15 residues long. DNA of the CDR3: TGTGCCAGCAGTTTAGAGGGACACGGTATTAAGCCCCAGCATTTT. Translated, it gives CASSLEGHGIKPQHF.

The rearrangement joins TRBV4-2 to TRBJ2-5; 8 positions agree with TRBD2. V dropped 0 bases and J dropped 5; count of bases not matched to a gene: 5. CDR1 and CDR2 from the germline V gene are LGHNA and YNFKEQ. The CDR3 length is 15 residues. CDR3 DNA: TGTGCCAGCAGCCAAGAGGCGGGGGGCCTTGAGACCCAGTACTTC. Protein product: CASSQEAGGLETQYF.

V usage is TRBV7-8 and J usage is TRBJ2-1, with TRBD2 identical over 9 bases. V lost 6 bases, J lost 12 bases, and 6 bases stayed unmatched. This CDR3 spans 12 amino acids. Germline assignment: CDR1 SGHVS and CDR2 FQNEAQ. The CDR3 DNA follows: TGTGCCAGCAGTCCGGGACTAGCCGGGCAGTTCTTC. It encodes CASSPGLAGQFF.

The chain links TRBV24-1 to TRBJ2-3; TRBD2 matches 10 bases. The V gene end was trimmed by 10 bases and the J gene end by 2 bases; junction bases not matched to a gene: 5. CDR1 KGHDR and CDR2 SFDVKD come from the germline V gene. This CDR3 is built from 14 residues. The CDR3 DNA follows: TGTGCCACTACGAGCGGGGGGGCCACAGATACGCAGTATTTT. Translation: CATTSGGATDTQYF.

This chain connects TRBV6-2 or TRBV6-3 to TRBJ2-2, with 9 bases that match TRBD2. The trim removed 5 bases at V and 3 bases at J, leaving 4 bases unmatched. CDR1 MNHEY and CDR2 SVGEGT come from the germline V gene. The CDR3 runs 15 residues. CDR3 sequence reads: CASSRTSDYTGELFF. CDR3 in DNA: TGTGCCAGCAGTCGGACTAGCGATTACACCGGGGAGCTGTTTTTT.

The V call is TRBV7-2, the J call TRBJ2-7, with 9 bases identical to TRBD2. V trimming: 5 bases; J trimming: 2 bases; junction bases outside the gene matches: 7. Germline CDR1 reads SGHTA; CDR2 reads FQGNSA. This CDR3 comprises 15 residues. CDR3 region: CASSPTSGDPYEQYF. The CDR3 DNA sequence: TGTGCCAGCAGCCCGACTAGCGGAGACCCCTACGAGCAGTACTTC.